These 19 T cell receptor beta chains were all obtained from the same sample, sequenced in a study of blood T cell repertoires in COVID-19. Assay used: immunoSEQ multiplex PCR; TCRdb lists only in-frame clones, some missing. The data contain about 220,000 clones, 85% to 90% of them singletons. The specimen was PBMCs or T cells enriched from blood (not recorded which). Receptors were obtained from a woman aged 18-29 years in a cohort exposed to, infected with or recovered from COVID-19 (not recorded which).

The chain carries TRBV12-3 or TRBV12-4 and TRBJ1-2; D unresolved. With 4 bases removed from V and 2 bases from J, the gap between germline ends came to 5 bases. The CDR3 runs to 12 residues. The CDR3 nucleotides read TGTGCCAGCAGTTCTGAGAACTATGGCTACACCTTC. This gives the protein CASSSENYGYTF.

The chain joins TRBV9 to TRBJ2-5, with 8 bases that match TRBD2. The germline V gene has CDR1 SGDLS and CDR2 YYNGEE. The CDR3 covers 15 residues. Trimming took 4 bases from V and 5 from J; bases not matched to a gene: 10. DNA of the CDR3: TGTGCCAGCAGCCACTTGTCGGGGGGGCCCGAGACCCAGTACTTC. It codes for CASSHLSGGPETQYF.

The V gene is TRBV4-1, the J gene TRBJ1-1; 8 bases match TRBD1. The CDR3 consists of 15 residues. With V trimmed by 3 bases and J by 4 bases, 7 bases remained unmatched. Germline CDR1 reads MGHRA; CDR2 reads YSYEKL. The CDR3 region is CASSHQQGGSTEAFF. The CDR3 nucleotides are TGCGCCAGCAGCCATCAACAGGGGGGCAGCACTGAAGCTTTCTTT.

V gene TRBV19 combines with J gene TRBJ2-1; 10 positions match TRBD2. This CDR3 is built from 17 residues. Germline V gene sequence: CDR1 LNHDA, CDR2 SQIVND (reference sequence). The junction had 12 bases not matched to a gene; V was cut back by 2 bases and J by 8 bases. The CDR3 protein is CASSIPSGRGFVDEQFF. For the CDR3, the DNA is TGTGCCAGTAGTATACCGAGCGGGAGGGGGTTTGTTGATGAGCAGTTCTTC.

This rearrangement joins TRBV28 to TRBJ1-4; possibly TRBD1 for D (5 bases). Between the trimmed V and J ends, which lost 3 bases and 1 base, there was a span of 18 bases. Germline-derived CDR1 and CDR2 are MDHEN and SYDVKM. The CDR3 covers 18 residues. The CDR3: CASSFDGTIGGTNEKLFF. DNA for the CDR3: TGTGCCAGCAGTTTCGACGGGACTATTGGCGGAACTAATGAAAAACTGTTTTTT.

The chain has TRBV7-6 and TRBJ2-7; TRBD2 is a possible D gene (5 bases). The germline V gene encodes CDR1 SGHVS and CDR2 FNYEAQ. CDR3 length equals 15 residues. V dropped 6 bases and J dropped 3 bases, with 18 bases sitting between them. CDR3 nucleotide sequence: TGTGCCAGCAGTTTAACCCGGGAACCTTTCTACGAGCAGTACTTC. Amino acid sequence: CASSLTREPFYEQYF.

This clone was picked up one time. V usage is TRBV2 and J usage is TRBJ1-6, with TRBD1 as a possible D gene (5 bases). Germline V gene sequence: CDR1 SNHLY, CDR2 FYNNEI. Trimming stripped 1 base from V and 7 bases from J, with 8 bases between. This CDR3 comprises 14 residues. CDR3 in amino acids: CASSEGQPNSPLHF. Written as DNA, the CDR3 is TGTGCCAGCAGTGAAGGACAGCCGAATTCACCCCTCCACTTT.

The V gene is TRBV5-1, the J gene TRBJ1-4; 10 bases are a match to TRBD1. CDR1 is SGHRS and CDR2 is YFSETQ in the germline V gene. The CDR3 has 15 amino acids. V dropped 3 bases and J dropped 8; count of bases not matched to a gene: 7. The CDR3 nucleotides read TGCGCCAGCAGCTCCTCCGGGACAGGGGACGAAAAACTGTTTTTT. Protein: CASSSSGTGDEKLFF.

V is TRBV7-8 and J is TRBJ1-3; D perhaps matches TRBD1 (6 bases). The CDR3 has 17 amino acids. V lost 1 base and J 1 base, leaving 14 bases between the germline ends. Germline V CDR1 and CDR2: SGHVS, FQNEAQ. The CDR3 region is CASSLVQGIKSGNTIYF. The CDR3 DNA reads TGTGCCAGCAGCTTAGTCCAGGGGATAAAATCTGGAAACACCATATATTTT.

This clone was observed a single time. The CDR3 region has the DNA TGTGCCTGGAGTGTACTTGGTACCTATGGCTACACCTTC. Translating gives CAWSVLGTYGYTF. J is TRBJ1-2 and V is TRBV30, with D uncertain. The germline CDR1 and CDR2 sequences are GTSNPN and SVGIG (reference sequence). The CDR3 is 13 residues long. The V end was cut by 0 bases, the J end by 4 bases, with 9 bases between.

Written as DNA, the CDR3 is TGCGCCAGCAGCTTAAGCCTAGCGGTCACAGATACGCAGTATTTT. This codes for CASSLSLAVTDTQYF. The chain is built from TRBV5-1 and TRBJ2-3; 7 bases match TRBD2. Trimming at V came to 2 bases and at J to 2 bases, leaving 5 bases not matched to a gene. The CDR3 spans 15 residues. From germline, CDR1 is SGHRS and CDR2 YFSETQ.

V and J are TRBV3-1 (or the pseudogene TRBV3-2) and TRBJ2-2, with 10 bases fitting TRBD2. J was trimmed by 4 bases and V by 8 bases; bases with no gene match: 10. Germline V gene lookup returns CDR1 LGHDT and CDR2 YNNKEL (reference sequence). The CDR3 length is 16 residues. In DNA, the CDR3 is TGTGCCAGCGCTATAAGACTAGCGGGTTCCACCGGGGAGCTGTTTTTT. This codes for CASAIRLAGSTGELFF.

This clone was detected a few times. The V call is TRBV3-1 (or the pseudogene TRBV3-2), the J call TRBJ1-1; 7 bases align to TRBD1. Germline V gene lookup returns CDR1 LGHDT and CDR2 YNNKEL (reference sequence). This CDR3 spans 12 amino acids. The trim removed 4 bases at V and 10 bases at J, leaving 6 bases unmatched. CDR3 DNA sequence: TGTGCCAGCAGCCCCCCCAGGGGGGTAGCTTTCTTT. This sequence encodes CASSPPRGVAFF.

The table lists this clone with a count of one. J is TRBJ1-5 and V is TRBV7-8; a possible D gene is TRBD1 (5 bases). V was shortened by 4 bases and J by 7 bases, with 14 bases between the two germline ends. CDR1 and CDR2 from the germline V gene are SGHVS and FQNEAQ. The length of the CDR3 is 14 residues. CDR3 sequence: CASSSRQGEQPQHF. DNA of the CDR3: TGTGCCAGCAGCTCCCGGCAGGGTGAACAGCCCCAGCATTTT.

V usage is TRBV5-5 and J usage is TRBJ1-2, with 10 positions matching TRBD1. Germline values: CDR1 SGHKS, CDR2 YYEKEE (reference sequence). V lost 4 bases, J lost 4 bases, and 7 bases stayed unmatched. The CDR3 covers 15 residues. CDR3 in amino acids: CASSTSTGGGYGYTF. The CDR3 nucleotides read TGTGCCAGCAGCACCTCGACAGGGGGCGGCTATGGCTACACCTTC.

In nucleotides, the CDR3 is TGTGCCAGCAGCGTAGAGGGGGCTAGTGTGGAGACCCAGTACTTC. Translated: CASSVEGASVETQYF. This sequence joins TRBV9 and TRBJ2-5; the match to TRBD1 covers 7 bases. The CDR3 runs to 15 residues. The V gene's germline CDR1 is SGDLS and CDR2 YYNGEE. J lost 5 bases, V lost 0 bases, and 7 bases had no gene match.

This clone was detected a few times. This sequence joins TRBV11-2 and TRBJ1-2; 10 nucleotides agree with TRBD1. The length of the CDR3 is 17 residues. Germline V gene sequence: CDR1 SGHAT, CDR2 FQNNGV. Trimming cost V 6 bases and J 2 bases; bases outside gene matches: 12. CDR3 bases: TGTGCCAGCAGACAGATCCGGGACAGGGGACCCAACTATGGCTACACCTTC. This codes for CASRQIRDRGPNYGYTF. Together with reference TRBV11-2 and TRBJ1-2, the CDR3 gives the full variable domain: EAGVAQSPRYKIIEKRQSVAFWCNPISGHATLYWYQQILGQGPKLLIQFQNNGVVDDSQLPKDRFSAERLKGVDSTLKIQPAKLEDSAVYLCASRQIRDRGPNYGYTFGSGTRLTVV.

This chain links TRBV19 with TRBJ2-2, with TRBD2 matching over 9 bases. Per the germline V gene, CDR1 is LNHDA and CDR2 is SQIVND (reference sequence). The CDR3 length is 14 residues. The ends lost 5 bases at V and 4 bases at J; junction bases unmatched: 2. CDR3 nucleotides: TGTGCCAGTAGTGTAGCGGGAGCCACCGGGGAGCTGTTTTTT. This encodes CASSVAGATGELFF.

The chain combines TRBV11-3 with TRBJ1-6; perhaps TRBD1 as D (5 bases). V lost 2 bases and J 14 bases, leaving 16 bases between the germline ends. This CDR3 is built from 14 residues. The germline V gene has CDR1 SGHNT and CDR2 YENEEA. The CDR3 coding sequence is TGTGCCAGCAGCTTACGGCAGGGAGGTGCTTCCCTCCACTTT. It translates to CASSLRQGGASLHF.